This T cell receptor beta chain was sequenced in a study of cytomegalovirus exposure and HLA in healthy donors. Study information: Among the 350 to 500 donors who were genotyped, approximately 76% fell in the genetic ancestry cluster that is associated with self-reported Caucasian donors.

Study-wide results and limits: Reports indicated that the classifier achieved high specificity and sensitivity in diagnosing cytomegalovirus status. More clonal expansion characterized HLA-associated TCR beta chains than equally common others in a later analysis.

Primers included in the PCR were 60 Vbeta and 13 Jbeta primers. Clones were read by immunoSEQ multiplex PCR, and TCRdb kept only the in-frame ones, dropping some. Of about 270,000 clones in the sample, 75% to 90% were seen once. The CDR3 is 19 amino acids. Germline assignment: CDR1 MDHEN and CDR2 SYDVKM. V shed 4 bases, J shed 3 bases, and the junction held 18 bases outside the gene matches. As for this clone: The target antigen is unknown.

The chain links TRBV28 to TRBJ2-7; 10 nucleotides align to TRBD1. The receptor was isolated from a middle-aged man in good health and CMV-seropositive. The sequencing sample was made of PBMCs. The CDR3 protein is CASSSLSGQGSRINYEQYF. The CDR3 coding sequence is TGTGCCAGCAGTTCGCTGTCGGGACAGGGGTCCAGAATAAACTACGAGCAGTACTTC.